This T cell receptor beta chain is drawn from a study of glioma-infiltrating T cells. Notes on the study in general: Tissue and blood shared very few CDR3 sequences.

TCR alpha and beta CDR3 regions were amplified from RNA using iRepertoire nested multiplex PCR. TCRdb recomputed calls from the multiplex PCR reads with MiXCR, one row per CDR3 protein. Of approximately 90,000 distinct CDR3 sequences detected, around 23% appear once; the ten largest clones hold about 6.6%. This clonotype was detected many times. As yet, its antigen is unknown. Germline V gene sequence: CDR1 KGHSH, CDR2 LQKENI. The CDR3 loop spans 12 amino acids. V was trimmed by 5 bases and J by 7 bases, leaving 8 bases between them. Input material: glioma tissue, nonneoplastic brain tissue, or PBMCs (not recorded which). This receptor was identified in a human donor with low-grade glioma or glioblastoma, undergoing nonglioma brain surgery, or in good health (not recorded which). The gene calls are TRBV18 and TRBJ1-4; no clear D. Here the CDR3 DNA reads TGTGCCAGCTCAAAAGGGCTTGAAAAACTGTTTTTT. This translates into CASSKGLEKLFF.